A single sample gave rise to the 18 T cell receptor beta chains below, sequenced in a study of tumor and adjacent non-tumor tissue in lung cancer. The library came from three nested PCR rounds adapted from ARM-PCR protocols. MiXCR, applied by TCRdb to the multiplex PCR reads, yields one record per CDR3 protein. Of fewer than 90,000 distinct CDR3 sequences listed, roughly three quarters were seen once; the top ten hold 21%. RNA was extracted from bulk tissue without any cell sorting. The normal lung tissue was taken more than 3 cm from the tumor edge. Specimen: distant non-tumor lung tissue. These receptors all come from a woman in her forties or fifties with non-small cell lung cancer.

Remarks on this clonotype: In this CDR3 the conserved last residue, phenylalanine or tryptophan, is missing, so a read error is likely. The genes are TRBV12-3 or TRBV12-4 and TRBJ2-7, with no clear D. This CDR3 spans 12 amino acids. CDR3 in DNA: TGTGTCAGCAGCATACCCGGCGGCGAGCAGTACCTC. Residues: CVSSIPGGEQYL.

About this clonotype: A read error is possible here, since a much larger clone lies one base away. This chain joins TRBV20-1 and TRBJ2-4, with D hard to call. The CDR3 sequence is 14 residues long. Trimming took off 2 bases at V and 0 bases at J, with 8 bases between the two ends. Looked up from germline, CDR1 is DFQATT and CDR2 is SNEGSKA (reference sequence). This CDR3 reads CSARNRVAKNIQYF. The CDR3 coding sequence is TGCAGTGCTAGAAATCGAGTAGCCAAAAACATTCAGTACTTC.

On this clonotype itself: The missing conserved phenylalanine or tryptophan at the end of this CDR3 makes a read error likely. The DNA is left out, because the CDR3 cannot be placed on it with certainty; the CDR3 is given as TCRdb lists it. This rearrangement joins TRBV11-2 to TRBJ2-7; the table's D call of TRBD1 was not tested on the DNA. Germline V CDR1 and CDR2: SGHAT, FQNNGV. The CDR3 region is 13 residues in length, termini included. The CDR3 spells CASSLEQGVGQYS.

This chain connects TRBV6-2 or TRBV6-3 to TRBJ2-1; unclear D gene. The CDR3 contains 11 residues. Trimming took 8 bases from V and 6 from J, leaving 8 bases between them. Germline V lookup: CDR1 MNHEY, CDR2 SVGEGT. In DNA, the CDR3 is TGTGCCAGCGGGTGGTTCAATGAGCAGTTCTTC. Its protein is CASGWFNEQFF.

This clonotype was seen a handful of times. An end of the junction differs from the germline gene, which may be a read error. The rearrangement joins TRBV29-1 to TRBJ1-1; D uncertain. The CDR3 has 12 residues. CDR1 is SQVTM and CDR2 is ANQGSEA in the germline V gene. The CDR3 region is CSSTAGGTEASF. In DNA, the CDR3 is TGCAGCTCGACGGCTGGTGGCACTGAAGCTTCCTTT.

The table lists this clonotype with many counts. This chain links TRBV6-5 with TRBJ1-1, with TRBD1 matching 7 bases. Germline values: CDR1 MNHEY, CDR2 SVGAGI. The CDR3 runs 13 residues. Trimming cost V 11 bases and J 1 base; bases outside gene matches: 7. The CDR3 DNA follows: TGTGCCGCGCAGACAGGGACGAACACTGAAGCTTTCTTT. This sequence encodes CAAQTGTNTEAFF.

Note on this clonotype: Because it lacks the conserved phenylalanine or tryptophan at the end, this CDR3 is likely a read error. The rearrangement links TRBV20-1 to TRBJ2-3; 10 bases match TRBD2. The CDR3 is 14 amino acids. CDR1 DFQATT and CDR2 SNEGSKA come from the germline V gene (reference sequence). The CDR3 here is CCARVASGGDTQYY. CDR3 bases: TGCTGTGCTAGAGTAGCTAGCGGGGGAGATACGCAGTATTAT.

The sample holds one count of this clonotype. Germline and junction disagree at one end, which may indicate a read error. V usage is TRBV20-1 and J usage is TRBJ1-2; TRBD1 is a possible D gene (5 bases). This CDR3 has 16 amino acids. Germline CDR1 and CDR2: DFQATT and SNEGSKA (reference sequence). As DNA, the CDR3 is TGCAGTGCTAGAGATGGAGCAGGGCCATTGGGTCTTGGCTGCACCTTC. Amino acid sequence: CSARDGAGPLGLGCTF.

On this clonotype itself: The junction does not match germline at one end; this may be a read error. V is TRBV11-2 and J is TRBJ2-2, with D possibly being TRBD2 (5 bases). The germline V gene encodes CDR1 SGHAT and CDR2 FQNNGV. This CDR3 has 13 residues. The CDR3 sequence is CANSFENIGELFF. The CDR3 DNA sequence: TGTGCCAACAGCTTCGAGAACATCGGGGAGTTGTTTTTT. Supplemented by reference TRBV11-2 and TRBJ2-2, the full variable domain reads EAGVAQSPRYKIIEKRQSVAFWCNPISGHATLYWYQQILGQGPKLLIQFQNNGVVDDSQLPKDRFSAERLKGVDSTLKIQPAKLEDSAVYLCANSFENIGELFFGEGSRLTVL.

The gene calls are TRBV12-3 or TRBV12-4 and TRBJ1-4; D is unresolved. V gave up 5 bases and J gave up 7 bases, with 29 bases separating them. This CDR3 contains 19 residues. The CDR3, as DNA: TGTGCCAGCAGTACCCCGACGACATTTGGACCGGTCCTGACTGAAAAACTGTTTTTT. This codes for CASSTPTTFGPVLTEKLFF.

This clonotype was seen only once. Here the CDR3 omits its conserved ending phenylalanine or tryptophan, so a read error is the likely source. The chain employs TRBV11-2 and TRBJ2-7, with TRBD1 matching over 9 bases. The CDR3 covers 15 residues. The germline V gene has CDR1 SGHAT and CDR2 FQNNGV. The chain's CDR3 is CAGSTGTGRTYEQYL. The CDR3 DNA is TGTGCCGGCAGCACTGGGACAGGGCGCACCTACGAGCAGTACCTC.

Many counts were recorded for this clonotype. This CDR3 reads CSARVTLTDKYQETQYF. The CDR3 coding sequence is TGCAGTGCTAGAGTTACCTTGACGGACAAGTACCAAGAGACCCAGTACTTC. The rearrangement uses TRBV20-1 and TRBJ2-5, with D possibly being TRBD1 (5 bases). Trimming took 1 base from V and 0 from J, leaving 18 bases between them. Germline V lookup: CDR1 DFQATT, CDR2 SNEGSKA (reference sequence). This CDR3 has 17 residues.

There are a few counts of this clonotype. This sequence may be a read error, since a much larger clone differs from it by one base. The chain employs TRBV6-1 and TRBJ1-2; D not resolved. The CDR3 is made up of 13 amino acids. Germline CDR1 and CDR2: MNHNS and SASEGT. With 5 bases removed from V and 6 bases from J, the gap between germline ends came to 13 bases. The CDR3 DNA reads as TGTGCCAGCAGTCTAACATGGGATCATGGCTACACCTTC. This translates into CASSLTWDHGYTF.

Turning to this clonotype: A read error may produce the germline difference seen at one junction end. The chain combines TRBV12-3 or TRBV12-4 with TRBJ2-1; TRBD2 aligns across 8 bases. The CDR3 runs to 15 residues. This chain's CDR3 is CASSYGTRGYNEQFF. The CDR3 DNA follows: TGTGCCAGCAGTTATGGGACTAGAGGGTACAATGAGCAATTCTTC.

As regards this clonotype: This may stem from a read error, because a much larger clone lies one nucleotide away. The chain has TRBV24-1 and TRBJ2-2; tentative D call: TRBD1 (6 bases). Trimming shortened V by 3 bases and J by 7 bases, and 17 bases separated the two germline ends. Germline V gene data show CDR1 as KGHDR and CDR2 as SFDVKD. This CDR3 has 16 amino acids. CDR3 bases: TGTGCCACCAGTGATCTCACAGGGAGCTTACTCGGGGAGCTGTTTTTT. As protein: CATSDLTGSLLGELFF.

In regard to this clonotype: This CDR3 is missing its conserved last phenylalanine or tryptophan, likely due to a read error. This chain uses TRBV11-2 with TRBJ1-6; D call uncertain. The CDR3 consists of 13 residues. Germline V CDR1 and CDR2: SGHAT, FQNNGV. In DNA form, the CDR3 reads TGTGCCAGCAACTTAGAGGCGCATTCACTCCTCCACTCT. It yields the protein CASNLEAHSLLHS.

This clonotype has a count of ten or more. This chain joins TRBV6-6 and TRBJ1-3; maybe TRBD1 (5 bases). Germline loops: CDR1 MNHNY, CDR2 SVGAGI (reference sequence). This CDR3 contains 15 residues. Deletions cut 5 bases from V and 1 base from J, with 12 bases between. The CDR3 sequence: CASSPPGRSGNTIYF. The CDR3 nucleotides read TGTGCCAGCAGTCCCCCAGGGAGGTCTGGAAACACCATATATTTT.

There are a few counts of this clonotype. V is TRBV9 and J is TRBJ2-3; D possibly corresponds to TRBD2 (6 bases). The germline V and J ends were trimmed by 3 bases and 4 bases, with 15 bases remaining between them. This CDR3 comprises 15 residues. From germline, CDR1 is SGDLS and CDR2 YYNGEE. The CDR3 is CASSAGLLGADTQYF. CDR3 sequence (DNA): TGTGCCAGCAGCGCGGGACTCCTAGGGGCAGATACGCAGTATTTT.